Shown below are 22 T cell receptor beta chains from a single sample sequenced in a study of shared clonotypes between healthy human individuals. Here immunoSEQ multiplex PCR was the method, and the copy in TCRdb shows in-frame clones only, minus some. This table has roughly 1 million clones, 75% appearing once. Sequenced sample: memory CD4+ T cells sorted from blood. Subset denoted: CD45RA-negative fraction. The receptors derive from a man younger than 35 in good health.

This chain links TRBV6-6 with TRBJ1-1, with 9 bases that match TRBD1. Germline CDR1 is MNHNY and CDR2 is SVGAGI (reference sequence). V shed 0 bases and J 9 bases; nucleotides not matched to a gene: 8. The CDR3 consists of 15 residues. The CDR3 protein is CASSYSGTGTYKAFF. The CDR3 DNA reads as TGTGCCAGCAGTTACTCAGGGACAGGGACGTATAAAGCTTTCTTT.

V usage is TRBV5-1 and J usage is TRBJ1-6, with no clear D. Trimming pared 0 bases from V and 6 bases from J, leaving 13 bases between. The germline V gene has CDR1 SGHRS and CDR2 YFSETQ. This CDR3 region has 16 residues. CDR3 sequence: CASSLGQASGNSPLHF. CDR3 nucleotides: TGCGCCAGCAGCTTGGGGCAGGCCTCGGGTAATTCACCCCTCCACTTT.

This clone was counted only a few times. Other nucleotide sequences from this sample produce the same CDR3. The rearrangement joins TRBV5-6 to TRBJ1-1; D is ambiguous. V dropped 4 bases and J dropped 1 base, with 8 bases sitting between them. Germline lookup yields CDR1 SGHDT and CDR2 YYEEEE. This CDR3 has 13 residues. The CDR3 loop is CASSLLPNTEAFF. DNA of the CDR3: TGTGCCAGCAGCCTCCTACCGAACACTGAAGCTTTCTTT.

This clone was seen a handful of times. The chain recombines TRBV19 with TRBJ2-5; tentatively, D is TRBD2 (6 bases). Germline values: CDR1 LNHDA, CDR2 SQIVND (reference sequence). The CDR3 contains 15 residues. V was clipped by 5 bases and J by 4 bases, with 17 bases between them. Here the CDR3 reads CASSLRSTGGETQYF. CDR3 sequence (DNA): TGTGCCAGTAGTCTGCGTTCAACCGGGGGAGAGACCCAGTACTTC.

This chain uses TRBV7-6 with TRBJ2-5; TRBD2 agrees at 12 bases. The CDR3 extends over 15 amino acids. V shed 5 bases, J shed 5 bases, and the junction held 6 bases outside the gene matches. CDR1 is SGHVS, CDR2 FNYEAQ, per germline. The CDR3, as DNA: TGTGCCAGCAGCCTACTAGCGGGGGGCTGGGAGACCCAGTACTTC. Amino acids: CASSLLAGGWETQYF.

This sequence joins TRBV7-9 and TRBJ2-3; 9 nucleotides line up with TRBD2. Germline-derived CDR1 and CDR2 are SEHNR and FQNEAQ (reference sequence). There are 16 residues in the CDR3. The junction had 4 bases not matched to a gene; V was cut back by 1 base and J by 2 bases. The CDR3 sequence: CASSLGASGVTDTQYF. DNA for the CDR3: TGTGCCAGCAGCTTAGGAGCTAGCGGGGTCACAGATACGCAGTATTTT.

This clone was seen once. The chain links TRBV28 to TRBJ2-7; no clear D gene. CDR1 and CDR2 (germline): MDHEN, SYDVKM. Deletions cut 8 bases from V and 5 bases from J, with 22 bases between. The CDR3 consists of 15 residues. The CDR3 nucleotides are TGTGCCAGCGCTGCCCTTGGTGCCTACACCAACGAGCAGTACTTC. Residues: CASAALGAYTNEQYF.

The gene calls are TRBV7-2 and TRBJ2-3, with D tentatively TRBD1 or TRBD2 (6 bases each). Trimming stripped 8 bases from V and 1 base from J, with 13 bases between. The CDR3 length is 14 residues. Germline loops: CDR1 SGHTA, CDR2 FQGNSA. In DNA, the CDR3 is TGTGCCAGCCGGCGCCGGGGGCGCACAGATACGCAGTATTTT. Its protein product is CASRRRGRTDTQYF.

The V and J genes are TRBV30 and TRBJ2-5, with D maybe TRBD1 (7 bases). Germline CDR1 GTSNPN, CDR2 SVGIG (reference sequence). This CDR3 has 16 residues. The V gene lost 4 bases and the J gene lost 0 bases, with 18 bases spanning the gap. CDR3 loop: CAWTGGRLGDQETQYF. The CDR3 DNA is TGTGCCTGGACAGGGGGGCGATTGGGAGACCAAGAGACCCAGTACTTC.

This clone occurred once. The chain couples TRBV14 to TRBJ2-2, with 12 bases that match TRBD2. Germline trimming cut 0 bases from V and 4 bases from J; bases unmatched to any gene: 12. Per germline, CDR1 SGHDN and CDR2 FVKESK. The CDR3 consists of 20 residues. The chain's CDR3 is CASSQDEGLAGGRRTGELFF. The DNA of the CDR3 is TGTGCCAGCAGCCAAGATGAAGGGCTAGCGGGAGGGCGCCGCACCGGGGAGCTGTTTTTT.

The chain is built from TRBV6-6 and TRBJ2-3; 14 nucleotides match TRBD2. The CDR3 has 14 residues. The J segment lost 5 bases and the V segment lost 8 bases, leaving 3 bases of the junction unmatched. Germline loops: CDR1 MNHNY, CDR2 SVGAGI (reference sequence). DNA for the CDR3: TGTGCCAGCCAGGGACTAGCGGGAGTAGATACGCAGTATTTT. Translated, it gives CASQGLAGVDTQYF.

This chain uses TRBV6-5 with TRBJ1-2; D ambiguous. Germline V CDR1 and CDR2: MNHEY, SVGAGI. This CDR3 contains 14 residues. V gave up 5 bases and J gave up 7 bases, with 17 bases separating them. In DNA, the CDR3 is TGTGCCAGCAGTCCGCTTAGAGGGCTCGGTGGCTACACCTTC. Protein sequence: CASSPLRGLGGYTF.

The rearrangement links TRBV6-1 to TRBJ2-2; no firm D call. The germline V gene has CDR1 MNHNS and CDR2 SASEGT. V shed 4 bases and J shed 7 bases, with 13 bases lying between them. The CDR3 has 14 residues. The CDR3, as DNA: TGTGCCAGCAGTGTAGAAGGGATAGGCGGGGAGCTGTTTTTT. This encodes CASSVEGIGGELFF.

This chain joins TRBV25-1 and TRBJ2-5; D not resolved. This CDR3 is 14 amino acids long. V was trimmed by 1 base and J by 1 base, leaving 7 bases between them. Germline lookup yields CDR1 MGHDK and CDR2 SYGVNS. The CDR3 sequence: CASSELVTQETQYF. The CDR3 DNA is TGTGCCAGCAGTGAATTAGTCACCCAAGAGACCCAGTACTTC. The full variable domain, in which reference TRBV25-1 and TRBJ2-5 provide the parts outside the CDR3, is EADIYQTPRYLVIGTGKKITLECSQTMGHDKMYWYQQDPGMELHLIHYSYGVNSTEKGDLSSESTVSRIRTEHFPLTLESARPSHTSQYLCASSELVTQETQYFGPGTRLLVL.

A single count supports this clone. The rearrangement joins TRBV7-2 to TRBJ2-2; D ambiguous. CDR1 and CDR2 from the germline V gene are SGHTA and FQGNSA. V was trimmed by 1 base and J by 0 bases, leaving 12 bases between them. The CDR3 spans 17 residues. The CDR3 loop reads CASSLDGSFANTGELFF. CDR3 sequence (DNA): TGTGCCAGCAGCTTAGATGGCAGTTTCGCGAACACCGGGGAGCTGTTTTTT.

This clone has only one observation. The V and J genes are TRBV19 and TRBJ2-3, with D tentatively TRBD1 or TRBD2 (5 bases each). This CDR3 is 14 amino acids long. CDR1 is LNHDA, CDR2 SQIVND, per germline (reference sequence). Deletions cut 4 bases from V and 4 bases from J, with 12 bases between. Here the CDR3 reads CASSTAGAPDTQYF. The CDR3 bases are TGTGCCAGTAGTACCGCCGGGGCGCCAGATACGCAGTATTTT.

This clone was counted between two and nine times. This chain connects TRBV30 to TRBJ1-4, with D possibly matching TRBD1 (5 bases). This CDR3 is built from 17 residues. The V gene lost 0 bases and the J gene lost 4 bases, with 18 bases spanning the gap. Germline V gene sequence: CDR1 GTSNPN, CDR2 SVGIG (reference sequence). The CDR3 loop reads CAWSVVGAGPNNEKLFF. The CDR3 region has the DNA TGTGCCTGGAGTGTGGTTGGAGCGGGGCCCAATAATGAAAAACTGTTTTTT.

This clone was seen ten or more times. The chain employs TRBV6-5 and TRBJ1-1; 10 bases are a match to TRBD1. The CDR3 has 13 amino acids. Losses at the gene ends were 6 bases for V and 5 bases for J; bases not matched to a gene: 3. Per the germline V gene, CDR1 is MNHEY and CDR2 is SVGAGI. The CDR3 bases are TGTGCCAGCAGGGGACAGGGGATGACTGAAGCTTTCTTT. Protein: CASRGQGMTEAFF.

The V call is TRBV30, the J call TRBJ1-3, with D maybe TRBD1 (5 bases). Trimming removed 1 base from V and 0 bases from J, with 13 bases in between. The CDR3 is 16 residues long. CDR1 and CDR2 (germline): GTSNPN, SVGIG (reference sequence). The CDR3 sequence is CAWSAGQPLSGNTIYF. The CDR3 bases are TGTGCCTGGAGTGCAGGGCAGCCCCTCTCTGGAAACACCATATATTTT.

This sequence joins TRBV5-4 and TRBJ2-7; D unclear. Trimming shortened V by 4 bases and J by 1 base, and 24 bases separated the two germline ends. The CDR3 contains 18 residues. Germline CDR1 SGHNT, CDR2 YYREEE (reference sequence). Here the CDR3 reads CASSQDRATGVPSYEQYF. CDR3 nucleotide sequence: TGTGCCAGCAGCCAAGATAGGGCGACTGGCGTTCCGTCCTACGAGCAGTACTTC.

The chain has TRBV7-2 and TRBJ1-5; D unresolved. Trimming removed 5 bases from V and 0 bases from J, with 11 bases in between. This CDR3 spans 15 amino acids. Germline loops: CDR1 SGHTA, CDR2 FQGNSA. The CDR3 spells CASSPRLGSNQPQHF. The DNA for the CDR3 is TGTGCCAGCAGCCCCCGCTTGGGTAGCAATCAGCCCCAGCATTTT.

To note about this clone: This sample includes further DNA sequences coding for the same CDR3. The CDR3 DNA sequence: TGTGCCAGCACAAGCAATCAGCCCCAGCATTTT. Its protein product is CASTSNQPQHF. The chain joins TRBV28 to TRBJ1-5; D unclear. The V gene lost 7 bases and the J gene lost 1 base, with 2 bases spanning the gap. In germline, CDR1 is MDHEN, CDR2 SYDVKM. There are 11 residues in the CDR3.